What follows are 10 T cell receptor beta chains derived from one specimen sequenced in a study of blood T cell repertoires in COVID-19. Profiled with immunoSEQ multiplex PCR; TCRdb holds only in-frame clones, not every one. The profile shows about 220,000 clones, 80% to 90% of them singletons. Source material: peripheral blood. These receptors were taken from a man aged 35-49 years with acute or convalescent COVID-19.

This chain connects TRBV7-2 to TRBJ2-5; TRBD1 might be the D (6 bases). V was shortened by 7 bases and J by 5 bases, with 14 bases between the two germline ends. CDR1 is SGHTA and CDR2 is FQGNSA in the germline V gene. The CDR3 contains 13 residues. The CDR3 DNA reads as TGTGCCAGCACCCAGGGGCGAGGGGAGACCCAGTACTTC. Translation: CASTQGRGETQYF. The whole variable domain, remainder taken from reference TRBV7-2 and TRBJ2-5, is GAGVSQSPSNKVTEKGKDVELRCDPISGHTALYWYRQSLGQGLEFLIYFQGNSAPDKSGLPSDRFSAERTGGSVSTLTIQRTQQEDSAVYLCASTQGRGETQYFGPGTRLLVL.

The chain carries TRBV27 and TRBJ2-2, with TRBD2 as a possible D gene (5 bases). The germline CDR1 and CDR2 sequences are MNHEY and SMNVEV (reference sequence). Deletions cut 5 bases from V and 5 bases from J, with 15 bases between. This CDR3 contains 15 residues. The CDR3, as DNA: TGTGCCAGCAGTCAAGGACCCTCGGGGACCGGGGAGCTGTTTTTT. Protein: CASSQGPSGTGELFF.

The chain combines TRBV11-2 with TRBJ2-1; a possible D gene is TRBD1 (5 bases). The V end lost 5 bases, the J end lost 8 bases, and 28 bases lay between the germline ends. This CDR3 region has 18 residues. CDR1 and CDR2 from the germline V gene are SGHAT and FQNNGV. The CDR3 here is CASSRLSRTTALGYEQFF. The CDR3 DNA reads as TGTGCCAGCAGCCGTTTATCCAGGACAACGGCTTTGGGGTATGAGCAGTTCTTC. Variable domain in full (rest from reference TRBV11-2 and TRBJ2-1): EAGVAQSPRYKIIEKRQSVAFWCNPISGHATLYWYQQILGQGPKLLIQFQNNGVVDDSQLPKDRFSAERLKGVDSTLKIQPAKLEDSAVYLCASSRLSRTTALGYEQFFGPGTRLTVL.

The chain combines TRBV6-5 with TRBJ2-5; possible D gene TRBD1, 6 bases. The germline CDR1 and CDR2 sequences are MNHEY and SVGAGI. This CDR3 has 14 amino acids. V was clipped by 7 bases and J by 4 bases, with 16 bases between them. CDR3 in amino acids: CASTVQGSGETQYF. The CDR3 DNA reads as TGTGCCAGCACAGTACAGGGTTCGGGAGAGACCCAGTACTTC.

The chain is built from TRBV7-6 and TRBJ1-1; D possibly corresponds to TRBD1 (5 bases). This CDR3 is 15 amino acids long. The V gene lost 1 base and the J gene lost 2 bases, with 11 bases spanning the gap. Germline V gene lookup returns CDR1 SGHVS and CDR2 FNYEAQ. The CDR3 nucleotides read TGTGCCAGCAGCTTAGAGGCAGGGCAAAACACTGAAGCTTTCTTT. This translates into CASSLEAGQNTEAFF.

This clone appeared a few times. CDR3 loop: CASRPGTGFEQFF. The CDR3 nucleotides read TGCGCCAGCAGACCCGGGACAGGGTTTGAGCAGTTCTTC. The chain links TRBV10-2 to TRBJ2-1; 9 positions agree with TRBD1. Germline lookup yields CDR1 WSHSY and CDR2 SAAADI. This CDR3 contains 13 residues. Germline trimming cut 6 bases from V and 9 bases from J; bases unmatched to any gene: 6.

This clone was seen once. The CDR3 loop reads CASRQRAGGYTF. CDR3 nucleotides: TGTGCCAGTAGACAAAGAGCGGGGGGCTACACCTTC. V is TRBV19 and J is TRBJ1-2; D ambiguous. CDR1 is LNHDA, CDR2 SQIVND, per germline (reference sequence). The CDR3 spans 12 residues. The V gene lost 6 bases and the J gene lost 8 bases, with 13 bases spanning the gap.

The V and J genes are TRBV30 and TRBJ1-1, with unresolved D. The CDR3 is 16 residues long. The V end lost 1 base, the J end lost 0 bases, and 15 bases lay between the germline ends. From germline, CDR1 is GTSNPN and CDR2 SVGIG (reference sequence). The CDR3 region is CAWSETFLRVNTEAFF. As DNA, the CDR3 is TGTGCCTGGAGTGAGACTTTTCTCCGGGTGAACACTGAAGCTTTCTTT.

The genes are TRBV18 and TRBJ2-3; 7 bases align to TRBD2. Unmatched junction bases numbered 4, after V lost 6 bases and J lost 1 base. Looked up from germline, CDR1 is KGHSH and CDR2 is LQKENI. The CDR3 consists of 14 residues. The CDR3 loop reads CASSLTSRTDTQYF. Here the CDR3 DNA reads TGTGCCAGCTCTTTGACTAGCCGCACAGATACGCAGTATTTT.

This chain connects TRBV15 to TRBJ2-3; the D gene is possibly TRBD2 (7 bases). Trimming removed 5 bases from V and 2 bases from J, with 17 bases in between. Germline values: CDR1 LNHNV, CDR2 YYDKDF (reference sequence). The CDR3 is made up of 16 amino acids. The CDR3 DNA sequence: TGTGCCACCAGCGAGGGGGGGGAGACCGCCACAGATACGCAGTATTTT. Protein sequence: CATSEGGETATDTQYF. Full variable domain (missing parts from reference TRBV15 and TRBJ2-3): DAMVIQNPRYQVTQFGKPVTLSCSQTLNHNVMYWYQQKSSQAPKLLFHYYDKDFNNEADTPDNFQSRRPNTSFCFLDIRSPGLGDTAMYLCATSEGGETATDTQYFGPGTRLTVL.